This T cell receptor beta chain emerged from a study of blood T cell repertoires in COVID-19. Study at large: Specimens from acute and convalescent COVID-19 originated in the United States, Italy and Spain. T cells, B-cell-depleted T cells, or PBMCs provided the cDNA or gDNA that served as material.

There are many counts of this clone. In the authors' methods: Amplification of reference gene primers provided the estimated nucleated cell counts. Here immunoSEQ multiplex PCR was the method, and the copy in TCRdb shows in-frame clones only, minus some. V and J calls and clone size are given by that table; D and trimming were obtained from the DNA. The sample has over 90,000 clones; 65% to 85% are singletons. Trimming shortened V by 6 bases and J by 4 bases, and 12 bases separated the two germline ends. The CDR3 has 13 amino acids. Germline CDR1 MGHDK, CDR2 SYGVNS. The genes are TRBV25-1 and TRBJ1-1; tentatively, D is TRBD1 (5 bases). Sequencing was carried out using peripheral blood. This TCR came from a man older than 75 with active or convalescent COVID-19. The CDR3 here is CASRWAGRTEAFF. DNA for the CDR3: TGTGCCAGCAGGTGGGCGGGGCGCACTGAAGCTTTCTTT.